A single sample is the source of the 21 T cell receptor beta chains below, sequenced in a study of T cells in localized non-small cell lung cancer. The assay was immunoSEQ multiplex PCR, and TCRdb's table has in-frame clones only and misses some. The sample consists of 20,000 to 25,000 clones, approximately 90% of them appearing once. This specimen consisted of peripheral blood, obtained before any cancer treatment. The receptor set was obtained from a woman aged 40 to 75 with stage I lung adenocarcinoma.

J is TRBJ2-7 and V is TRBV6-6, with 9 positions matching TRBD1. The ends lost 7 bases at V and 3 bases at J; junction bases unmatched: 4. The germline V gene has CDR1 MNHNY and CDR2 SVGAGI (reference sequence). CDR3 length: 13 amino acids. This CDR3 is CASNLGQGYEQYF. The CDR3 DNA sequence: TGTGCCAGCAATTTGGGACAGGGCTACGAGCAGTACTTC.

The genes are TRBV6-5 and TRBJ2-1, with D perhaps matching TRBD2 (5 bases). CDR3 length equals 16 residues. Germline V CDR1 and CDR2: MNHEY, SVGAGI. Deletions cut 2 bases from V and 5 bases from J, with 16 bases between. Here the CDR3 DNA reads TGTGCCAGCAGTTACGTCGCGTCGGGGATTGACAATGAGCAGTTCTTC. Residues: CASSYVASGIDNEQFF.

This rearrangement joins TRBV7-8 to TRBJ2-1; the D is unclear. V was shortened by 1 base and J by 6 bases, with 13 bases between the two germline ends. Looked up from germline, CDR1 is SGHVS and CDR2 is FQNEAQ. The CDR3 totals 15 residues. The CDR3 is CASSLGARKGNEQFF. CDR3 nucleotide sequence: TGTGCCAGCAGCTTAGGAGCCAGAAAAGGCAATGAGCAGTTCTTC.

The chain uses TRBV11-3 and TRBJ2-3, with D unclear. The CDR3 length is 20 residues. The V end was cut by 1 base, the J end by 5 bases, with 28 bases between. CDR1 is SGHNT and CDR2 is YENEEA in the germline V gene. The CDR3 reads CASSLGGFRKGIILGDTQYF. DNA of the CDR3: TGTGCCAGCAGCTTAGGCGGTTTTAGGAAAGGAATTATCCTAGGAGATACGCAGTATTTT. Complete variable domain (other parts from reference TRBV11-3 and TRBJ2-3): EAGVVQSPRYKIIEKKQPVAFWCNPISGHNTLYWYLQNLGQGPELLIRYENEEAVDDSQLPKDRFSAERLKGVDSTLKIQPAELGDSAVYLCASSLGGFRKGIILGDTQYFGPGTRLTVL.

The CDR3 spells CASGWSSGRLQETQYF. The CDR3 region has the DNA TGTGCTAGTGGTTGGTCTAGCGGGAGATTACAAGAGACCCAGTACTTC. This chain links TRBV12-5 with TRBJ2-5; 10 nucleotides align to TRBD2. The CDR3 is 16 residues long. Germline V CDR1 and CDR2: LGHNT, FRNRAP. Germline trimming cut 4 bases from V and 2 bases from J; bases unmatched to any gene: 7.

This chain uses TRBV18 with TRBJ2-2; TRBD2 aligns across 7 bases. The V and J ends lost 1 base and 2 bases, in that order; junction bases with no gene match: 1. The CDR3 loop spans 15 amino acids. From germline, CDR1 is KGHSH and CDR2 LQKENI. This chain's CDR3 is CASSPREGNTGELFF. Here the CDR3 DNA reads TGTGCCAGCTCACCACGGGAGGGTAACACCGGGGAGCTGTTTTTT.

This chain joins TRBV5-1 and TRBJ2-3; 8 nucleotides align to TRBD1. Germline V gene sequence: CDR1 SGHRS, CDR2 YFSETQ. This CDR3 is 15 amino acids long. The V gene end was trimmed by 2 bases and the J gene end by 3 bases; junction bases not matched to a gene: 5. CDR3 sequence (DNA): TGCGCCAGCAGCTTATTCCAGGGGGCAACAGATACGCAGTATTTT. Translation gives CASSLFQGATDTQYF.

The V and J genes are TRBV30 and TRBJ2-3; possible D gene TRBD1, 5 bases. With 5 bases removed from V and 0 bases from J, the gap between germline ends came to 6 bases. CDR1 is GTSNPN and CDR2 is SVGIG in the germline V gene (reference sequence). The CDR3 has 12 residues. The CDR3 region is CAWGASTDTQYF. In nucleotides, the CDR3 is TGTGCCTGGGGGGCTAGCACAGATACGCAGTATTTT.

The genes are TRBV5-6 and TRBJ1-3; TRBD1 matches at 7 bases. The CDR3 is 16 residues long. The germline V gene has CDR1 SGHDT and CDR2 YYEEEE. Unmatched junction bases numbered 9, after V lost 4 bases and J lost 2 bases. Written as DNA, the CDR3 is TGTGCCAGCAGCCCAATCACAGGGGAAACTGGAAACACCATATATTTT. It encodes CASSPITGETGNTIYF.

The genes are TRBV6-5 and TRBJ2-1, with 9 bases lining up with TRBD1. V lost 3 bases and J lost 6; bases outside the gene matches: 3. Germline lookup yields CDR1 MNHEY and CDR2 SVGAGI. CDR3 length: 14 amino acids. The CDR3 protein is CASSYLQGANEQFF. The CDR3 region has the DNA TGTGCCAGCAGTTATTTACAGGGGGCCAATGAGCAGTTCTTC.

The chain couples TRBV2 to TRBJ1-4, with a possible D match to TRBD1 (6 bases). The V gene's germline CDR1 is SNHLY and CDR2 FYNNEI. CDR3 length: 17 residues. V lost 6 bases, J lost 0 bases, and 17 bases lay in between. CDR3 amino acids: CASRQTGRVATNEKLFF. The DNA for the CDR3 is TGTGCCAGCAGACAAACAGGGAGGGTTGCAACTAATGAAAAACTGTTTTTT. The full variable domain, completed using reference TRBV2 and TRBJ1-4, is EPEVTQTPSHQVTQMGQEVILRCVPISNHLYFYWYRQILGQKVEFLVSFYNNEISEKSEIFDDQFSVERPDGSNFTLKIRSTKLEDSAMYFCASRQTGRVATNEKLFFGSGTQLSVL.

This sequence joins TRBV20-1 and TRBJ2-7; no definite D call. Trimming took 6 bases from V and 9 from J, leaving 12 bases between them. The CDR3 loop spans 10 amino acids. In germline, CDR1 is DFQATT, CDR2 SNEGSKA (reference sequence). The CDR3 DNA reads as TGCAGTGCCCGCCTTCGGGTGCAGTACTTC. Its translation: CSARLRVQYF.

The chain uses TRBV4-1 and TRBJ2-1, with a weak D call TRBD2 (6 bases). V lost 2 bases, J lost 3 bases, and 17 bases lay in between. The germline CDR1 and CDR2 sequences are MGHRA and YSYEKL. The CDR3 is made up of 17 amino acids. The CDR3 reads CASSQPRSGLHYNEQFF. CDR3 in DNA: TGCGCCAGCAGCCAACCGCGGTCGGGACTCCACTACAATGAGCAGTTCTTC.

The chain has TRBV28 and TRBJ2-1; D remains ambiguous. Germline values: CDR1 MDHEN, CDR2 SYDVKM. V was pared by 3 bases and J by 11 bases, with 8 bases between. The CDR3 totals 11 residues. The CDR3 sequence: CASSFDVQQFF. The DNA of the CDR3 is TGTGCCAGCAGTTTCGACGTACAGCAGTTCTTC.

The chain uses TRBV11-2 and TRBJ2-3; 13 positions agree with TRBD2. V dropped 1 base and J dropped 5; count of bases not matched to a gene: 9. The germline V gene encodes CDR1 SGHAT and CDR2 FQNNGV. This CDR3 has 18 residues. CDR3 nucleotide sequence: TGTGCCAGCAGCTTAGCCCCCTTACTAGCGGGAGGGAGAGATACGCAGTATTTT. Its protein is CASSLAPLLAGGRDTQYF.

The rearrangement uses TRBV5-1 and TRBJ2-3; no definite D call. The germline V gene has CDR1 SGHRS and CDR2 YFSETQ. Trimming cost V 1 base and J 2 bases, with 8 bases left between them. The CDR3 is 14 residues long. CDR3 in amino acids: CASSLFLATDTQYF. In DNA form, the CDR3 reads TGCGCCAGCAGCTTGTTCCTGGCCACAGATACGCAGTATTTT.

The chain is built from TRBV7-2 and TRBJ2-1; D is possibly TRBD2 (7 bases). Trimming shortened V by 5 bases and J by 9 bases, and 23 bases separated the two germline ends. The CDR3 consists of 16 residues. The germline V gene encodes CDR1 SGHTA and CDR2 FQGNSA. This chain's CDR3 is CASSAHQGGGGSEQFF. The CDR3 DNA sequence: TGTGCCAGCAGCGCCCACCAGGGAGGGGGAGGCAGTGAGCAGTTCTTC.

The genes are TRBV6-5 and TRBJ1-3; D remains ambiguous. The CDR3 covers 15 residues. Germline CDR1 is MNHEY and CDR2 is SVGAGI. V was shortened by 0 bases and J by 0 bases, with 6 bases between the two germline ends. CDR3 amino acids: CASSYSIDSGNTIYF. In DNA form, the CDR3 reads TGTGCCAGCAGTTACTCAATAGACTCTGGAAACACCATATATTTT.

The chain links TRBV18 to TRBJ1-4; 7 bases map to TRBD1. The CDR3 has 14 amino acids. Trimming took 7 bases from V and 8 from J; bases not matched to a gene: 10. CDR1 is KGHSH and CDR2 is LQKENI in the germline V gene. The CDR3 is CASFSTGAQEKLFF. In DNA, the CDR3 is TGTGCCAGCTTCTCTACAGGGGCGCAGGAAAAACTGTTTTTT.

The rearrangement joins TRBV9 to TRBJ2-3; 7 bases line up with TRBD1. Germline values: CDR1 SGDLS, CDR2 YYNGEE. The length of the CDR3 is 15 residues. The trim removed 2 bases at V and 0 bases at J, leaving 3 bases unmatched. This CDR3 is CASSVGQASTDTQYF. The CDR3 region has the DNA TGTGCCAGCAGCGTCGGACAGGCTAGCACAGATACGCAGTATTTT.

The gene calls are TRBV6-5 and TRBJ2-7; D is perhaps TRBD2 (6 bases). V was shortened by 2 bases and J by 1 base, with 9 bases between the two germline ends. CDR1 MNHEY and CDR2 SVGAGI come from the germline V gene. The CDR3 sequence is 14 residues long. The CDR3 bases are TGTGCCAGCAGTTACCGCGGGACTTCCTACGAGCAGTACTTC. This gives the protein CASSYRGTSYEQYF.